This TCR beta chain was recorded in a study of vaccination and CD4 T cells after COVID-19. In its sample, this clonotype was seen a few times. Its cognate antigen is unknown. Deletions cut 0 bases from V and 7 bases from J, with 5 bases between. Germline CDR1 SGHTA, CDR2 FQGTGA. The CDR3 consists of 12 residues. Treatment in this sample: approximately 10-day PBMC culture with coronavirus spike peptide pools or control peptides (ViraFEST assay). Pre-COVID-19 pandemic sampling (2011-2018) yielded the unexposed donor's CD4+ T cells. Oncomine TCR Beta short-read sequencing was applied to DNA from cultured CD4+ T cells. From cultured CD4+ T cells, genomic DNA was extracted. A single record per CDR3 protein comes from TCRdb applying MiXCR to the PCR reads. Of 6,000 to 8,500 distinct CDR3 sequences in the sample, 33% were seen once.

The gene calls are TRBV7-3 and TRBJ2-3; D uncertain. Sequenced material: CD4+ T cells from blood, cultured in vitro. The TCR originated in a human donor in good health. This CDR3 reads CASSLTGYTQYF. CDR3 bases: TGTGCCAGCAGCTTAACGGGCTATACGCAGTATTTT.